The 13 T cell receptor beta chains reported below all come from one sample, sequenced in a study of shared clonotypes between healthy human individuals. Naive CD8 cells, CD45RO-negative and positively selected for CCR7, excluded terminally differentiated effector memory CD45RA+ cells. Libraries were prepared by immunoSEQ multiplex PCR; TCRdb keeps only in-frame clonotypes and omits some of them. Of some 2 million clones in the sample, just under 95% were seen once. The sample taken for sequencing was naive CD8+ T cells sorted from blood. All receptors derive from a man aged 18 to 35 in good health.

DNA of the CDR3: TGTGCCAGCAGTACGAGGACAGGCCTAAAACCTGATACGCAGTATTTT. This codes for CASSTRTGLKPDTQYF. This sequence joins TRBV27 and TRBJ2-3, with 7 bases aligning to TRBD1. The V segment lost 5 bases and the J segment 6 bases; nucleotides outside the gene matches: 14. CDR1 is MNHEY and CDR2 is SMNVEV in the germline V gene (reference sequence). The CDR3 covers 16 residues.

This clone showed up just once. The chain couples TRBV4-1 to TRBJ2-1, with 13 bases lining up with TRBD2. The ends lost 4 bases at V and 2 bases at J; junction bases unmatched: 11. This CDR3 spans 19 amino acids. Germline-derived CDR1 and CDR2 are MGHRA and YSYEKL. CDR3 region: CASSPAGLAGPKPYNEQFF. CDR3 nucleotide sequence: TGCGCCAGCAGCCCCGCGGGACTAGCGGGACCCAAACCCTACAATGAGCAGTTCTTC.

This chain connects TRBV7-9 to TRBJ2-3; D is undetermined. The CDR3 extends over 13 amino acids. V dropped 3 bases and J dropped 2 bases, with 6 bases sitting between them. The germline V gene encodes CDR1 SEHNR and CDR2 FQNEAQ (reference sequence). The DNA of the CDR3 is TGTGCCAGCAGCTTTGATGACACAGATACGCAGTATTTT. This sequence encodes CASSFDDTDTQYF.

This chain links TRBV6-6 with TRBJ2-7, with TRBD1 matching over 7 bases. Germline V CDR1 and CDR2: MNHNY, SVGAGI (reference sequence). Trimming took 4 bases from V and 3 from J; bases not matched to a gene: 6. The CDR3 loop spans 14 amino acids. The CDR3: CASSSDRTVYEQYF. DNA for the CDR3: TGTGCCAGCAGTTCGGACAGGACGGTCTACGAGCAGTACTTC.

The chain links TRBV2 to TRBJ2-7; 7 bases match TRBD1. Trimming took 8 bases from V and 5 from J; bases not matched to a gene: 6. CDR1 and CDR2 (germline): SNHLY, FYNNEI. The CDR3 consists of 12 residues. The CDR3 protein is CASRGQEDEQYF. The CDR3 DNA reads as TGTGCCAGCCGAGGACAGGAAGACGAGCAGTACTTC.

The chain carries TRBV7-9 and TRBJ2-1; TRBD2 might be the D (6 bases). CDR1 and CDR2 (germline): SEHNR, FQNEAQ (reference sequence). The ends were cut back, 5 bases at V and 4 bases at J, with 15 bases in the middle. The CDR3 extends over 15 amino acids. The CDR3 protein is CASSNSGSGYNEQFF. The CDR3 DNA follows: TGTGCCAGCAGCAATTCCGGGAGTGGGTACAATGAGCAGTTCTTC.

V and J are TRBV14 and TRBJ1-1, with TRBD1 as a possible D gene (6 bases). The length of the CDR3 is 17 residues. Germline CDR1 SGHDN, CDR2 FVKESK. V dropped 4 bases and J dropped 0 bases, with 18 bases sitting between them. The CDR3 DNA reads TGTGCCAGCAGCCCGTTCAGGGGCCAGGGTCTGAACACTGAAGCTTTCTTT. Protein product: CASSPFRGQGLNTEAFF. Full variable domain (missing parts from reference TRBV14 and TRBJ1-1): EAGVTQFPSHSVIEKGQTVTLRCDPISGHDNLYWYRRVMGKEIKFLLHFVKESKQDESGMPNNRFLAERTGGTYSTLKVQPAELEDSGVYFCASSPFRGQGLNTEAFFGQGTRLTVV.

The chain carries TRBV2 and TRBJ2-7, with no clear D. Germline loops: CDR1 SNHLY, CDR2 FYNNEI. V lost 7 bases to trimming and J lost 0 bases, with 16 bases between them. The CDR3 extends over 15 amino acids. CDR3 region: CASNGLTESSYEQYF. In DNA, the CDR3 is TGTGCCAGCAACGGGTTGACGGAGAGCTCCTACGAGCAGTACTTC. Looking up the rest from reference TRBV2 and TRBJ2-7 gives the full variable domain: EPEVTQTPSHQVTQMGQEVILRCVPISNHLYFYWYRQILGQKVEFLVSFYNNEISEKSEIFDDQFSVERPDGSNFTLKIRSTKLEDSAMYFCASNGLTESSYEQYFGPGTRLTVT.

With respect to this clone: Other nucleotide sequences from this sample produce the same CDR3. The V gene is TRBV4-1, the J gene TRBJ2-7; unclear D gene. Germline V gene lookup returns CDR1 MGHRA and CDR2 YSYEKL. V was trimmed by 2 bases and J by 0 bases, leaving 5 bases between them. CDR3 length: 13 amino acids. CDR3 sequence reads: CASSQYSSYEQYF. The CDR3, as DNA: TGCGCCAGCAGCCAATACAGCTCCTACGAGCAGTACTTC.

This clone has just one count. This chain joins TRBV7-9 and TRBJ1-1; tentatively, D is TRBD1 (6 bases). CDR3 length: 13 amino acids. Per the germline V gene, CDR1 is SEHNR and CDR2 is FQNEAQ (reference sequence). The ends were cut back, 5 bases at V and 6 bases at J, with 13 bases in the middle. The CDR3 bases are TGTGCCAGCAGCCCTGGGACAATATCTGAAGCTTTCTTT. Translated: CASSPGTISEAFF.

The chain links TRBV13 to TRBJ1-2; TRBD1 matches 9 bases. The V gene's germline CDR1 is PRHDT and CDR2 FYEKMQ (reference sequence). Trimming removed 4 bases from V and 6 bases from J; junction bases left unmatched: 6. CDR3 size: 14 residues. DNA for the CDR3: TGTGCCAGCAGCTCCCTTACAGGGGGCCATGGCTACACCTTC. The encoded protein is CASSSLTGGHGYTF.

Comments on this clone: A read error may be the cause here, since a much bigger clone is one base away. Different DNA sequences within this sample yield the same CDR3. The J gene is TRBJ2-7, the V gene TRBV5-5; D unclear. This CDR3 contains 11 residues. Per the germline V gene, CDR1 is SGHKS and CDR2 is YYEKEE (reference sequence). In DNA form, the CDR3 reads TGTGCCAGCAGTTTGGGCTACGAGCAGTACTTC. Its translation is CASSLGYEQYF.

The table lists this clone with a count of one. CDR3 DNA: TGCGCCAGCAGCCAAGTAGAACTAGCGGAAGAGACCCAGTACTTC. Its translation: CASSQVELAEETQYF. The rearrangement joins TRBV4-1 to TRBJ2-5, with 8 nucleotides matching TRBD2. The CDR3 length is 15 residues. The junction had 4 bases not matched to a gene; V was cut back by 1 base and J by 3 bases. CDR1 is MGHRA, CDR2 YSYEKL, per germline.